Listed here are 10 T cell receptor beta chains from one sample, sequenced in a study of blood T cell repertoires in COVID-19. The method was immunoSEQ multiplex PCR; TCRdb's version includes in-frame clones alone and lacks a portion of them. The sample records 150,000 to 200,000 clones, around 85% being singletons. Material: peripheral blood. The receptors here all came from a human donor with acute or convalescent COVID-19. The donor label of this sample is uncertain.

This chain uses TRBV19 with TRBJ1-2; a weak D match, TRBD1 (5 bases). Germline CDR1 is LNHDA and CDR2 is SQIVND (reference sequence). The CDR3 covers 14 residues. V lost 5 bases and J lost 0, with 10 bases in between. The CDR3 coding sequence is TGTGCCAGTAGTCAGGGCGGAGCTAACTATGGCTACACCTTC. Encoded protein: CASSQGGANYGYTF.

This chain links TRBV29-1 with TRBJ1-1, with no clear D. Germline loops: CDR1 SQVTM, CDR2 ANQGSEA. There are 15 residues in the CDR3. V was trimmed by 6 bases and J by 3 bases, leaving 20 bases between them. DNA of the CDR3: TGCAGCGTCGATGCGAACACATACAGACACACTGAAGCTTTCTTT. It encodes CSVDANTYRHTEAFF.

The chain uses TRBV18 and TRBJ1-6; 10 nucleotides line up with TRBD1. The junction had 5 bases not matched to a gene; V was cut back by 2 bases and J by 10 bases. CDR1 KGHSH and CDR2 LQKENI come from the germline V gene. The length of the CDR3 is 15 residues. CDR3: CASSPGGQGLSPLHF. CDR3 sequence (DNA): TGTGCCAGCTCACCAGGGGGACAGGGGCTCTCACCCCTCCACTTT.

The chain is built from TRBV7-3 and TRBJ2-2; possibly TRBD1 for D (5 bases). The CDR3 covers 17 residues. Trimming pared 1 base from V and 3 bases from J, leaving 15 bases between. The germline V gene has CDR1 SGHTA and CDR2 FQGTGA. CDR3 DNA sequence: TGTGCCAGCAGCTTAAATCCGCCAGGGCCCTACACCGGGGAGCTGTTTTTT. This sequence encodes CASSLNPPGPYTGELFF.

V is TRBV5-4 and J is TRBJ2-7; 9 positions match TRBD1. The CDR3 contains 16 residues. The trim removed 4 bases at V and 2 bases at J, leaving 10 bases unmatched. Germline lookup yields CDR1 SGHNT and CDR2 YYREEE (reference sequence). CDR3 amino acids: CASSPPGQGRTYEQYF. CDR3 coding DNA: TGTGCCAGCAGCCCACCGGGACAGGGTAGGACCTACGAGCAGTACTTC.

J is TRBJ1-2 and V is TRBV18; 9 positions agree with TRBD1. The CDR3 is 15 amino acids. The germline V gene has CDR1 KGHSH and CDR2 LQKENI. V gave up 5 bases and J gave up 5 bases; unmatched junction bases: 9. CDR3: CASSSGQGRPYGYTF. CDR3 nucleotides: TGTGCCAGCTCATCGGGACAGGGCCGACCGTATGGCTACACCTTC.

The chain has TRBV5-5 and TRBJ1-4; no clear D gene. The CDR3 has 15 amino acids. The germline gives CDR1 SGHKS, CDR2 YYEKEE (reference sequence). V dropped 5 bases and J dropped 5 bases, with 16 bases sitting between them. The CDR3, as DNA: TGTGCCAGCAGTCCGGAGGTATTGGGAAATGAAAAACTGTTTTTT. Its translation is CASSPEVLGNEKLFF.

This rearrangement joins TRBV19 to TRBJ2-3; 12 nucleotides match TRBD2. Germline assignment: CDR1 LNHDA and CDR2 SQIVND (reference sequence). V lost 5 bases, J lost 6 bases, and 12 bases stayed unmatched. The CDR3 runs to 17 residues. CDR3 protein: CASSPGFLAGGHDTQYF. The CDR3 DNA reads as TGTGCCAGTAGTCCTGGATTTCTAGCGGGGGGGCATGATACGCAGTATTTT.

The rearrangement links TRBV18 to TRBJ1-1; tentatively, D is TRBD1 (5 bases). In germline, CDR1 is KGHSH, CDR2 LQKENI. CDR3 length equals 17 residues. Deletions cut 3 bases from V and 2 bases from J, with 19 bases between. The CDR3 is CASSPPGLGTDNTEAFF. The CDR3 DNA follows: TGTGCCAGCTCACCCCCGGGATTGGGGACTGATAACACTGAAGCTTTCTTT.

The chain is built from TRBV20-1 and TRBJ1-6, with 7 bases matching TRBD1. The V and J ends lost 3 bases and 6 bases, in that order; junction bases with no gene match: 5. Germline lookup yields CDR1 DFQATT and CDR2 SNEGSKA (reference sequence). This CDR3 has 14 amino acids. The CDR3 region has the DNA TGCAGTGCTAGTAAGGGACAGCCTAATTCACCCCTCCACTTT. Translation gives CSASKGQPNSPLHF.